This entry lists 18 T cell receptor beta chains sequenced from one sample in a study of blood T cell repertoires in COVID-19. Some clones are missing from TCRdb's copy, which holds only in-frame ones; the method was immunoSEQ multiplex PCR. Of tens of thousands of clones in the sample, around 90% were seen once. Sample: peripheral blood. These receptors were obtained from a man aged 55 to 70 with COVID-19, enrolled during active disease.

This clone was counted between two and nine times. The chain couples TRBV7-3 to TRBJ1-6; tentative D call: TRBD1 (5 bases). CDR1 is SGHTA, CDR2 FQGTGA, per germline. Trimming removed 2 bases from V and 10 bases from J, with 12 bases in between. The CDR3 sequence is 14 residues long. CDR3 sequence reads: CASSLLGVTSPLHF. CDR3 nucleotide sequence: TGTGCCAGCAGCTTATTAGGGGTAACGTCACCCCTCCACTTT.

The rearrangement uses TRBV18 and TRBJ2-3; 7 positions match TRBD2. Trimming cost V 3 bases and J 3 bases; bases outside gene matches: 15. This CDR3 is built from 18 residues. Germline V gene data show CDR1 as KGHSH and CDR2 as LQKENI. The CDR3 DNA follows: TGTGCCAGCTCACCTCCCTATGCGGGAGAATTAAGAACAGATACGCAGTATTTT. Its protein product is CASSPPYAGELRTDTQYF.

This clone turned up a few times. CDR3 in amino acids: CASSPGQGYEQYF. CDR3 DNA sequence: TGTGCCAGCAGCCCCGGACAGGGCTACGAGCAGTACTTC. The gene calls are TRBV28 and TRBJ2-7, with TRBD1 identical over 8 bases. Germline V gene sequence: CDR1 MDHEN, CDR2 SYDVKM. The CDR3 contains 13 residues. Losses at the gene ends were 6 bases for V and 3 bases for J; bases not matched to a gene: 4.

The chain is built from TRBV28 and TRBJ1-2; TRBD1 aligns across 8 bases. CDR3 length: 13 amino acids. V dropped 6 bases and J dropped 2; count of bases not matched to a gene: 2. CDR1 and CDR2 from the germline V gene are MDHEN and SYDVKM. DNA for the CDR3: TGTGCCAGCAGCACAGGGGGGAACTATGGCTACACCTTC. Residues: CASSTGGNYGYTF.

The chain links TRBV5-1 to TRBJ1-6; D uncertain. The V and J ends lost 4 bases and 7 bases respectively, with 15 bases between them. Germline V gives CDR1 SGHRS, CDR2 YFSETQ. The CDR3 has 15 residues. CDR3 nucleotide sequence: TGCGCCAGCAGCCGGCGGGCCGCGGAGAATTCACCCCTCCACTTT. Translated, it gives CASSRRAAENSPLHF.

J is TRBJ2-1 and V is TRBV2, with D possibly matching TRBD1 (6 bases). The V gene lost 6 bases and the J gene lost 9 bases, with 15 bases spanning the gap. Germline V lookup: CDR1 SNHLY, CDR2 FYNNEI. CDR3 length: 13 amino acids. The CDR3 region is CASRLLRDTEQFF. The CDR3 nucleotides are TGTGCCAGCAGACTACTCCGGGACACTGAGCAGTTCTTC.

This sequence joins TRBV28 and TRBJ2-1; the match to TRBD2 covers 14 bases. Looked up from germline, CDR1 is MDHEN and CDR2 is SYDVKM. V was pared by 8 bases and J by 6 bases, with 9 bases of the junction left unmatched. The CDR3 spans 16 residues. For the CDR3, the DNA is TGTGCCAGCCGAGTATGGGGGACTAGCGGGAGCAATGAGCAGTTCTTC. It is translated as CASRVWGTSGSNEQFF.

This clone was found once. The chain has TRBV29-1 and TRBJ2-1, with TRBD1 identical over 7 bases. Looked up from germline, CDR1 is SQVTM and CDR2 is ANQGSEA. Trimming took 7 bases from V and 8 from J; bases not matched to a gene: 8. The CDR3 consists of 12 residues. The CDR3 sequence: CSARVGGDEQFF. For the CDR3, the DNA is TGCAGCGCTCGGGTAGGGGGCGATGAGCAGTTCTTC.

The genes are TRBV5-4 and TRBJ2-5; weak D call: TRBD1 (5 bases). The CDR3 covers 13 residues. From germline, CDR1 is SGHNT and CDR2 YYREEE (reference sequence). V was trimmed by 0 bases and J by 2 bases, leaving 5 bases between them. The CDR3 loop is CASSLGQQETQYF. The DNA of the CDR3 is TGTGCCAGCAGCTTGGGACAGCAAGAGACCCAGTACTTC.

The chain has TRBV18 and TRBJ2-2; 7 nucleotides match TRBD1. Unmatched junction bases numbered 7, after V lost 5 bases and J lost 4 bases. Germline V gene data show CDR1 as KGHSH and CDR2 as LQKENI. The CDR3 runs 15 residues. This CDR3 is CASSIRQGSTGELFF. In nucleotides, the CDR3 is TGTGCCAGCTCAATCAGACAGGGAAGCACCGGGGAGCTGTTTTTT.

The chain uses TRBV7-2 and TRBJ2-1; D is possibly TRBD2 (5 bases). Germline assignment: CDR1 SGHTA and CDR2 FQGNSA. V shed 5 bases and J shed 5 bases, with 10 bases lying between them. The CDR3 sequence is 13 residues long. DNA for the CDR3: TGTGCCAGCAGCATCGGGATGGACAATGAGCAGTTCTTC. As protein: CASSIGMDNEQFF.

Only one count was recorded for this clone. The chain joins TRBV7-9 to TRBJ2-1; no definite D call. The CDR3 is made up of 15 amino acids. CDR1 and CDR2 from the germline V gene are SEHNR and FQNEAQ (reference sequence). The germline V and J ends were trimmed by 5 bases and 2 bases, with 13 bases remaining between them. This CDR3 is CASSPRRFTYNEQFF. The DNA of the CDR3 is TGTGCCAGCAGCCCCCGGCGGTTTACCTACAATGAGCAGTTCTTC.

The V call is TRBV6-6, the J call TRBJ2-7; 8 bases are shared with TRBD1. Looked up from germline, CDR1 is MNHNY and CDR2 is SVGAGI (reference sequence). CDR3 size: 15 residues. V shed 5 bases and J 4 bases; nucleotides not matched to a gene: 10. The CDR3 reads CASSDPTGDRYEQYF. For the CDR3, the DNA is TGTGCCAGCAGTGACCCGACAGGGGATAGGTACGAGCAGTACTTC.

The chain carries TRBV5-5 and TRBJ2-1, with no clear D. This CDR3 has 12 residues. Germline V lookup: CDR1 SGHKS, CDR2 YYEKEE (reference sequence). V was trimmed by 2 bases and J by 5 bases, leaving 5 bases between them. The CDR3 region has the DNA TGTGCCAGCAGCTTACCAGACAATGAGCAGTTCTTC. It translates to CASSLPDNEQFF.

The chain links TRBV4-1 to TRBJ1-5; 7 positions match TRBD1. This CDR3 spans 18 amino acids. Germline V gene lookup returns CDR1 MGHRA and CDR2 YSYEKL. After removal of 4 bases from V and 1 base from J, the junction contained 13 bases not matched to a gene. This CDR3 reads CASSRITTGIGSNQPQHF. As DNA, the CDR3 is TGCGCCAGCAGCCGGATAACGACAGGGATAGGGAGCAATCAGCCCCAGCATTTT.

The V gene is TRBV29-1, the J gene TRBJ1-1; D is unresolved. From germline, CDR1 is SQVTM and CDR2 ANQGSEA. V gave up 6 bases and J gave up 5 bases, with 16 bases separating them. The length of the CDR3 is 13 residues. The DNA for the CDR3 is TGCAGCGTAGAGGAAGAGGGATATACTGAAGCTTTCTTT. This codes for CSVEEEGYTEAFF.

V gene TRBV3-1 (or the pseudogene TRBV3-2) combines with J gene TRBJ2-2, with 7 bases fitting TRBD2. Germline loops: CDR1 LGHDT, CDR2 YNNKEL (reference sequence). The junction had 5 bases not matched to a gene; V was cut back by 4 bases and J by 6 bases. This CDR3 has 14 residues. The CDR3 sequence: CASSRIRGAGELFF. Written as DNA, the CDR3 is TGTGCCAGCAGCCGTATTCGGGGGGCCGGGGAGCTGTTTTTT.

The chain combines TRBV29-1 with TRBJ2-1, with TRBD2 matching 9 bases. Looked up from germline, CDR1 is SQVTM and CDR2 is ANQGSEA. The ends lost 4 bases at V and 0 bases at J; junction bases unmatched: 10. The CDR3 length is 17 residues. The CDR3 loop reads CSVGGLAGKSSYNEQFF. The CDR3 DNA is TGCAGCGTTGGTGGTCTAGCGGGAAAGAGCTCCTACAATGAGCAGTTCTTC.